This passage covers 8 T cell receptor beta chains from one sample sequenced in a study of blood T cell repertoires in COVID-19. Only in-frame clones appear in the TCRdb table, and some are missing; sequencing was by immunoSEQ multiplex PCR. The table shows more than 110,000 clones, with approximately 83% occurring only once. Sequencing was performed on peripheral blood. The origin of the receptors is an older woman with acute or convalescent COVID-19.

V and J are TRBV28 and TRBJ2-5; tentatively, D is TRBD2 (5 bases). There are 14 residues in the CDR3. V lost 5 bases and J lost 7, with 17 bases in between. Germline lookup yields CDR1 MDHEN and CDR2 SYDVKM. The CDR3 DNA reads as TGTGCCAGCAGTCCGGGCACAGTCGGAGGGACCCAGTACTTC. Amino acid sequence: CASSPGTVGGTQYF.

The J gene is TRBJ2-1, the V gene TRBV7-3, with D possibly matching TRBD2 (6 bases). Trimming left V 5 bases short and J 7 bases short, with 15 bases between. Germline CDR1 and CDR2: SGHTA and FQGTGA. This CDR3 comprises 14 residues. DNA of the CDR3: TGTGCCAGCAGCAACGAGCGGACTAAGAATGAGCAGTTCTTC. Its translation: CASSNERTKNEQFF.

The gene calls are TRBV30 and TRBJ1-2, with a possible D match to TRBD1 (5 bases). V was clipped by 0 bases and J by 4 bases, with 6 bases between them. CDR1 and CDR2 (germline): GTSNPN, SVGIG (reference sequence). The CDR3 consists of 12 residues. The chain's CDR3 is CAWSVGGYGYTF. Here the CDR3 DNA reads TGTGCCTGGAGTGTCGGGGGCTATGGCTACACCTTC.

This clone was recorded a few times. The rearrangement uses TRBV7-9 and TRBJ1-1, with D unclear. Germline-derived CDR1 and CDR2 are SEHNR and FQNEAQ (reference sequence). V gave up 2 bases and J gave up 2 bases, with 6 bases separating them. The CDR3 length is 13 residues. The CDR3 coding sequence is TGTGCCAGCAGCTTACAGATTAACACTGAAGCTTTCTTT. Amino acids: CASSLQINTEAFF.

V is TRBV9 and J is TRBJ1-3, with unresolved D. Germline V lookup: CDR1 SGDLS, CDR2 YYNGEE. The CDR3 length is 12 residues. V dropped 3 bases and J dropped 4 bases, with 5 bases sitting between them. CDR3 in amino acids: CASSEEGNTIYF. The CDR3 DNA reads as TGTGCCAGCAGCGAAGAGGGAAACACCATATATTTT. The variable domain in full, with the rest retrieved from reference TRBV9 and TRBJ1-3, is DSGVTQTPKHLITATGQRVTLRCSPRSGDLSVYWYQQSLDQGLQFLIQYYNGEERAKGNILERFSAQQFPDLHSELNLSSLELGDSALYFCASSEEGNTIYFGEGSWLTVV.

This clone was seen only once. The chain employs TRBV18 and TRBJ1-2; D remains unclear. The CDR3 spans 15 residues. Trimming pared 3 bases from V and 0 bases from J, leaving 11 bases between. Germline CDR1 is KGHSH and CDR2 is LQKENI. CDR3 sequence (DNA): TGTGCCAGCTCACCGAACAGAGCAGCTAACTATGGCTACACCTTC. Encoded protein: CASSPNRAANYGYTF.

The chain carries TRBV9 and TRBJ2-2, with D perhaps TRBD1 (6 bases). Germline loops: CDR1 SGDLS, CDR2 YYNGEE. The CDR3 is 16 residues long. With 2 bases removed from V and 4 bases from J, the gap between germline ends came to 15 bases. The CDR3 is CASSVIGQMTTGELFF. For the CDR3, the DNA is TGTGCCAGCAGCGTTATAGGACAGATGACCACCGGGGAGCTGTTTTTT.

The V gene is TRBV24-1, the J gene TRBJ2-1, with 8 nucleotides matching TRBD2. The V and J ends lost 4 bases and 2 bases, in that order; junction bases with no gene match: 12. Germline CDR1 KGHDR, CDR2 SFDVKD. The CDR3 extends over 18 amino acids. The CDR3 reads CATSEPPTSAHPYNEQFF. The CDR3 DNA reads as TGTGCCACCAGTGAACCTCCGACTAGCGCCCACCCCTACAATGAGCAGTTCTTC.